The 26 T cell receptor beta chains below all came from one sample that was sequenced in a study of blood T cell repertoires in COVID-19. Method: immunoSEQ multiplex PCR; TCRdb's copy keeps in-frame clones and lacks some. The sample contains about 240,000 clones, around 83% of which appear only once. Sequenced sample: peripheral blood. These receptors were obtained from a woman of 80 years or more with COVID-19, enrolled during active disease.

This chain connects TRBV5-1 to TRBJ1-1; the D gene is possibly TRBD1 (6 bases). Trimming left V 1 base short and J 1 base short, with 11 bases between. The CDR3 has 15 amino acids. CDR1 is SGHRS and CDR2 is YFSETQ in the germline V gene. CDR3 nucleotide sequence: TGCGCCAGCAGCTTGACAGGGTTGGGGAACACTGAAGCTTTCTTT. Protein: CASSLTGLGNTEAFF.

This rearrangement joins TRBV5-5 to TRBJ1-5; 10 bases line up with TRBD1. The CDR3 spans 18 residues. The V gene's germline CDR1 is SGHKS and CDR2 YYEKEE (reference sequence). J lost 1 base, V lost 3 bases, and 10 bases had no gene match. The CDR3 DNA is TGTGCCAGCAGCTCCGGGACAGGGGTCTTTAGCAGCAATCAGCCCCAGCATTTT. It is translated as CASSSGTGVFSSNQPQHF. The complete variable domain, with remaining parts taken from reference TRBV5-5 and TRBJ1-5, reads DAGVTQSPTHLIKTRGQQVTLRCSPISGHKSVSWYQQVLGQGPQFIFQYYEKEERGRGNFPDRFSARQFPNYSSELNVNALLLGDSALYLCASSSGTGVFSSNQPQHFGDGTRLSIL.

The rearrangement links TRBV27 to TRBJ2-3; D is undetermined. The CDR3 has 14 amino acids. The germline gives CDR1 MNHEY, CDR2 SMNVEV (reference sequence). The V and J ends lost 2 bases and 4 bases respectively, with 10 bases between them. CDR3 region: CASSLIQASDTQYF. The DNA of the CDR3 is TGTGCCAGCAGTTTAATCCAAGCCTCAGATACGCAGTATTTT.

This clone is a singleton in its sample. The sample has other DNA sequences that encode this CDR3 too. The V and J genes are TRBV6-5 and TRBJ1-2; the match to TRBD1 covers 8 bases. Trimming took 0 bases from V and 5 from J; bases not matched to a gene: 5. Germline V gives CDR1 MNHEY, CDR2 SVGAGI. CDR3 length equals 15 residues. CDR3 residues: CASSYSDRGPYGYTF. Written as DNA, the CDR3 is TGTGCCAGCAGTTACTCAGACAGGGGTCCTTATGGCTACACCTTC.

V and J are TRBV5-1 and TRBJ2-2, with a tentative D call TRBD1 (5 bases). The CDR3 runs to 15 residues. Looked up from germline, CDR1 is SGHRS and CDR2 is YFSETQ. V was trimmed by 4 bases and J by 5 bases, leaving 15 bases between them. DNA of the CDR3: TGCGCCAGCAGCCCCGAAGGGGCAAGAACCGGGGAGCTGTTTTTT. Translated: CASSPEGARTGELFF.

The V gene is TRBV28, the J gene TRBJ2-1; D gene ambiguous. CDR1 and CDR2 from the germline V gene are MDHEN and SYDVKM. V shed 8 bases and J shed 0 bases, with 11 bases lying between them. The CDR3 extends over 14 amino acids. In nucleotides, the CDR3 is TGTGCCAGCGCGGAGATAGGCTCCTACAATGAGCAGTTCTTC. As protein: CASAEIGSYNEQFF. Full variable domain (outside the CDR3, taken from reference TRBV28 and TRBJ2-1): DVKVTQSSRYLVKRTGEKVFLECVQDMDHENMFWYRQDPGLGLRLIYFSYDVKMKEKGDIPEGYSVSREKKERFSLILESASTNQTSMYLCASAEIGSYNEQFFGPGTRLTVL.

The V gene is TRBV4-3, the J gene TRBJ2-3; 11 nucleotides agree with TRBD2. The CDR3 has 16 residues. V dropped 1 base and J dropped 3; count of bases not matched to a gene: 3. The V gene's germline CDR1 is LGHNA and CDR2 YSLEER. The CDR3 spells CASSQGTSGLTDTQYF. The CDR3 nucleotides read TGCGCCAGCAGCCAAGGGACTAGCGGGCTTACAGATACGCAGTATTTT.

The J gene is TRBJ2-7, the V gene TRBV6-2 or TRBV6-3; possible D gene TRBD1, 6 bases. CDR1 and CDR2 (germline): MNHEY, SVGEGT. V was shortened by 5 bases and J by 0 bases, with 11 bases between the two germline ends. This CDR3 has 14 amino acids. The CDR3 reads CASSPDRSSYEQYF. The CDR3 DNA follows: TGTGCCAGCAGTCCCGACAGGAGCTCCTACGAGCAGTACTTC.

The V and J genes are TRBV7-9 and TRBJ1-2, with D tentatively TRBD1 (6 bases). Germline V gene lookup returns CDR1 SEHNR and CDR2 FQNEAQ (reference sequence). The ends were cut back, 2 bases at V and 4 bases at J, with 14 bases in the middle. The CDR3 has 15 residues. The CDR3 loop is CASSLLGSRGYGYTF. As DNA, the CDR3 is TGTGCCAGCAGCTTATTGGGAAGCAGGGGCTATGGCTACACCTTC.

The rearrangement joins TRBV19 to TRBJ2-1; 10 nucleotides agree with TRBD1. The V gene's germline CDR1 is LNHDA and CDR2 SQIVND (reference sequence). CDR3 length equals 13 residues. Germline trimming cut 8 bases from V and 6 bases from J; bases unmatched to any gene: 4. CDR3 residues: CASDRGRGNEQFF. DNA of the CDR3: TGTGCCAGTGACAGGGGGCGGGGCAATGAGCAGTTCTTC.

Here the CDR3 DNA reads TGTGCCAGCTCACCGGCGGACACAGGGGATGAGCATGGCTACACCTTC. Translated: CASSPADTGDEHGYTF. The chain combines TRBV18 with TRBJ1-2; 7 bases line up with TRBD1. The CDR3 has 16 residues. The J segment lost 6 bases and the V segment lost 3 bases, leaving 13 bases of the junction unmatched. Germline CDR1 reads KGHSH; CDR2 reads LQKENI.

The gene calls are TRBV2 and TRBJ2-2; D is undetermined. The CDR3 length is 14 residues. Germline V gives CDR1 SNHLY, CDR2 FYNNEI. With 6 bases removed from V and 1 base from J, the gap between germline ends came to 9 bases. The CDR3 loop reads CASSRGQNTGELFF. The CDR3 DNA follows: TGTGCCAGCAGCCGTGGGCAGAACACCGGGGAGCTGTTTTTT.

The chain employs TRBV24-1 and TRBJ2-5; D is unclear. CDR1 is KGHDR and CDR2 is SFDVKD in the germline V gene. The CDR3 has 16 residues. The germline V and J ends were trimmed by 1 base and 3 bases, with 14 bases remaining between them. The CDR3 here is CATSDFGSRGEETQYF. The CDR3 bases are TGTGCCACCAGTGATTTTGGATCCCGCGGAGAAGAGACCCAGTACTTC.

This clone was counted a single time. This chain links TRBV7-9 with TRBJ2-7; 10 nucleotides align to TRBD1. After removal of 3 bases from V and 6 bases from J, the junction contained 5 bases not matched to a gene. The CDR3 covers 14 residues. Germline V gene sequence: CDR1 SEHNR, CDR2 FQNEAQ (reference sequence). The CDR3 loop is CASSLTGGLREQYF. The CDR3 DNA sequence: TGTGCCAGCAGCTTGACAGGGGGCTTACGCGAGCAGTACTTC. Drawing the rest from reference TRBV7-9 and TRBJ2-7, the complete variable domain is DTGVSQNPRHKITKRGQNVTFRCDPISEHNRLYWYRQTLGQGPEFLTYFQNEAQLEKSRLLSDRFSAERPKGSFSTLEIQRTEQGDSAMYLCASSLTGGLREQYFGPGTRLTVT.

The J gene is TRBJ1-1, the V gene TRBV20-1; TRBD1 is a possible D gene (5 bases). CDR1 and CDR2 (germline): DFQATT, SNEGSKA (reference sequence). The V end lost 3 bases, the J end lost 4 bases, and 12 bases lay between the germline ends. The CDR3 consists of 13 residues. DNA for the CDR3: TGCAGTGCTAGTTTGGGGCATGGCACTGAAGCTTTCTTT. Its translation is CSASLGHGTEAFF.

Worth noting for this clone: Other DNA sequences in this sample translate to the same CDR3. CDR3 nucleotides: TGTGCCAGCAGCTTAGGCGGGAATGAAAAACTGTTTTTT. As protein: CASSLGGNEKLFF. This chain uses TRBV11-2 with TRBJ1-4; no clear D. Germline-derived CDR1 and CDR2 are SGHAT and FQNNGV. The CDR3 extends over 13 amino acids. V gave up 1 base and J gave up 5 bases, with 5 bases separating them.

This rearrangement joins TRBV5-1 to TRBJ1-3; D gene ambiguous. The V gene's germline CDR1 is SGHRS and CDR2 YFSETQ. The CDR3 runs 14 residues. V lost 4 bases to trimming and J lost 2 bases, with 10 bases between them. The chain's CDR3 is CASSDGSAGNTIYF. CDR3 nucleotides: TGCGCCAGCAGCGACGGTAGCGCTGGAAACACCATATATTTT.

The chain links TRBV2 to TRBJ2-3; TRBD2 aligns across 13 bases. Germline CDR1 SNHLY, CDR2 FYNNEI. Trimming took 6 bases from V and 5 from J; bases not matched to a gene: 8. This CDR3 region has 16 residues. CDR3 sequence: CASRGTSGIFGDTQYF. The CDR3 nucleotides are TGTGCCAGCAGGGGGACTAGCGGGATTTTTGGAGATACGCAGTATTTT.

This chain joins TRBV6-5 and TRBJ2-7, with D maybe TRBD2 (5 bases). This CDR3 has 13 amino acids. Germline CDR1 MNHEY, CDR2 SVGAGI. V was shortened by 10 bases and J by 3 bases, with 16 bases between the two germline ends. The CDR3 is CATPSPGNYEQYF. DNA for the CDR3: TGTGCCACACCTTCCCCCGGGAACTACGAGCAGTACTTC.

The genes are TRBV7-2 and TRBJ1-5; D gene ambiguous. The CDR3 spans 14 residues. Germline loops: CDR1 SGHTA, CDR2 FQGNSA. With 1 base removed from V and 2 bases from J, the gap between germline ends came to 6 bases. The CDR3 is CASSLESGNQPQHF. In DNA, the CDR3 is TGTGCCAGCAGCTTAGAATCAGGCAATCAGCCCCAGCATTTT.

The J gene is TRBJ1-6, the V gene TRBV4-1; D uncertain. The germline CDR1 and CDR2 sequences are MGHRA and YSYEKL. This CDR3 spans 15 amino acids. V lost 4 bases and J lost 7, with 14 bases in between. The CDR3 region is CASSRLREGNSPLHF. CDR3 bases: TGCGCCAGCAGCCGCCTGAGGGAAGGGAATTCACCCCTCCACTTT.

The chain employs TRBV5-6 and TRBJ1-4; 7 bases line up with TRBD1. Trimming cost V 3 bases and J 2 bases; bases outside gene matches: 7. The CDR3 has 16 residues. CDR1 is SGHDT, CDR2 YYEEEE, per germline. CDR3 sequence (DNA): TGTGCCAGCAGCTCACAGGGGTTGGCGACTAATGAAAAACTGTTTTTT. Translating it yields CASSSQGLATNEKLFF.

This chain connects TRBV28 to TRBJ2-7; possibly TRBD1 for D (7 bases). The length of the CDR3 is 15 residues. Per germline, CDR1 MDHEN and CDR2 SYDVKM. The ends were cut back, 4 bases at V and 12 bases at J, with 25 bases in the middle. The CDR3 sequence is CASSSPRLGGQLGYF. In nucleotides, the CDR3 is TGTGCCAGCAGTTCCCCCCGACTAGGGGGCCAGCTTGGGTACTTC.

The chain combines TRBV7-3 with TRBJ2-3, with TRBD1 identical over 7 bases. The CDR3 covers 12 residues. V gave up 4 bases and J gave up 9 bases; unmatched junction bases: 4. The germline V gene has CDR1 SGHTA and CDR2 FQGTGA. The CDR3 protein is CASSSRQGTQYF. CDR3 in DNA: TGTGCCAGCAGCTCTCGACAGGGAACGCAGTATTTT.

The rearrangement uses TRBV6-1 and TRBJ1-2; 7 bases match TRBD1. The CDR3 has 16 amino acids. The V gene's germline CDR1 is MNHNS and CDR2 SASEGT. The V and J ends lost 4 bases and 0 bases, in that order; junction bases with no gene match: 8. The CDR3 here is CASSVRRGLANYGYTF. In DNA form, the CDR3 reads TGTGCCAGCAGTGTCCGGAGGGGGCTAGCTAACTATGGCTACACCTTC.

The chain has TRBV7-8 and TRBJ2-7; the D gene is possibly TRBD1 (6 bases). Germline loops: CDR1 SGHVS, CDR2 FQNEAQ. This CDR3 contains 12 residues. V shed 5 bases and J shed 6 bases, with 11 bases lying between them. CDR3 sequence (DNA): TGTGCCAGCAGCCGCGACAGGTTCGAGCAGTACTTC. Encoded protein: CASSRDRFEQYF.